These 10 T cell receptor beta chains were all obtained from the same sample, sequenced in a study of identifying expanded T cells in peripheral blood (dated by TCRdb to between 2018 and 2020). Library generation was performed with the immunoSEQ multiplex PCR assay. What TCRdb holds here is the immuneACCESS table cut down to in-frame rearrangements. Part of the clones is not present; checked against another copy, under half of the missing clones reflect an unresolved V gene, and the others are unexplained. In all, the sample holds about 89,000 clones, and approximately 88% of those were seen once. The ten largest account for around 4.1% of the sample. The sequenced sample consisted of blood. The receptors here all came from a person between 18 and 75 years old in good health.

The chain links TRBV28 to TRBJ2-1; unclear D gene. The V and J ends lost 4 bases and 3 bases respectively, with 10 bases between them. This CDR3 has 14 residues. Germline V gene sequence: CDR1 MDHEN, CDR2 SYDVKM. The CDR3 sequence is CASSYQSRYNEQFF. DNA for the CDR3: TGTGCCAGCAGTTACCAGAGCCGCTACAATGAGCAGTTCTTC. Full variable domain (remainder filled in from reference TRBV28 and TRBJ2-1): DVKVTQSSRYLVKRTGEKVFLECVQDMDHENMFWYRQDPGLGLRLIYFSYDVKMKEKGDIPEGYSVSREKKERFSLILESASTNQTSMYLCASSYQSRYNEQFFGPGTRLTVL.

This clone was counted once. The V call is TRBV19, the J call TRBJ2-5; D perhaps matches TRBD1 (6 bases). V was cut by 5 bases and J by 4 bases, with 20 bases left in between. CDR1 LNHDA and CDR2 SQIVND come from the germline V gene (reference sequence). The CDR3 runs to 16 residues. The CDR3 loop reads CASSPLAGARLETQYF. The CDR3 DNA is TGTGCCAGTAGTCCCCTGGCAGGGGCGCGTCTAGAGACCCAGTACTTC.

The V gene is TRBV28, the J gene TRBJ2-1; D might be TRBD1 (6 bases). This CDR3 has 15 residues. Trimming left V 6 bases short and J 7 bases short, with 19 bases between. Germline V CDR1 and CDR2: MDHEN, SYDVKM. CDR3: CASSYPGVRRNEQFF. The CDR3 DNA reads TGTGCCAGCAGCTACCCAGGGGTAAGGAGGAATGAGCAGTTCTTC.

The rearrangement links TRBV5-1 to TRBJ2-7, with 12 bases matching TRBD2. The CDR3 consists of 16 residues. J was trimmed by 4 bases and V by 0 bases; bases with no gene match: 5. Germline assignment: CDR1 SGHRS and CDR2 YFSETQ. CDR3 region: CASSLAASGRVYEQYF. CDR3 DNA: TGCGCCAGCAGCTTGGCGGCTAGCGGGAGGGTTTACGAGCAGTACTTC.

CDR3 region: CASSESGAPNQPQHF. CDR3 DNA: TGTGCCAGCAGCGAGAGTGGGGCCCCCAATCAGCCCCAGCATTTT. The chain carries TRBV7-8 and TRBJ1-5, with D possibly TRBD1 on 5 matching bases. The V end lost 5 bases, the J end lost 3 bases, and 14 bases lay between the germline ends. Germline V CDR1 and CDR2: SGHVS, FQNEAQ. CDR3 length: 15 amino acids.

This clone was observed a single time. The genes are TRBV28 and TRBJ1-5; D unresolved. The germline gives CDR1 MDHEN, CDR2 SYDVKM. V shed 8 bases and J shed 9 bases, with 11 bases lying between them. The CDR3 has 11 residues. CDR3 sequence reads: CASGNTAPQHF. The CDR3 DNA reads TGTGCCAGCGGAAATACCGCGCCCCAGCATTTT.

This chain joins TRBV5-1 and TRBJ2-7; TRBD2 agrees at 12 bases. The germline V gene encodes CDR1 SGHRS and CDR2 YFSETQ. The CDR3 consists of 20 residues. V lost 4 bases to trimming and J lost 2 bases; unmatched junction nucleotides: 19. As DNA, the CDR3 is TGCGCCAGCAGCAGGGGACCGGGGGGACTAGCGGGCCCTAGAACCTACGAGCAGTACTTC. Amino acids: CASSRGPGGLAGPRTYEQYF.

The chain has TRBV19 and TRBJ1-2; no clear D. The V gene's germline CDR1 is LNHDA and CDR2 SQIVND (reference sequence). This CDR3 has 13 residues. Trimming removed 0 bases from V and 7 bases from J, with 9 bases in between. This CDR3 reads CASSIEAGSGYTF. The CDR3 DNA is TGTGCCAGTAGTATAGAAGCCGGCTCTGGCTACACCTTC. Full variable domain (rest looked up from reference TRBV19 and TRBJ1-2): DGGITQSPKYLFRKEGQNVTLSCEQNLNHDAMYWYRQDPGQGLRLIYYSQIVNDFQKGDIAEGYSVSREKKESFPLTVTSAQKNPTAFYLCASSIEAGSGYTFGSGTRLTVV.

This chain links TRBV4-1 with TRBJ2-7; 7 bases match TRBD1. The CDR3 is 16 amino acids. With 5 bases clipped from V and 0 bases from J, the junction kept 10 bases outside the gene matches. Germline V lookup: CDR1 MGHRA, CDR2 YSYEKL. DNA for the CDR3: TGCGCCAGCAGCAAATTACCGGGACAGAGCTCCTACGAGCAGTACTTC. Translating it yields CASSKLPGQSSYEQYF.

The chain recombines TRBV19 with TRBJ2-1; TRBD2 might be the D (5 bases). Germline CDR1 is LNHDA and CDR2 is SQIVND (reference sequence). Trimming shortened V by 3 bases and J by 7 bases, and 10 bases separated the two germline ends. This CDR3 contains 13 residues. CDR3 residues: CASSIWGENEQFF. The CDR3 nucleotides read TGTGCCAGTAGTATCTGGGGAGAAAATGAGCAGTTCTTC.